The 27 T cell receptor beta chains listed next were all sequenced from one sample in a study of blood T cell repertoires in COVID-19. The table came from immunoSEQ multiplex PCR; TCRdb's copy has only in-frame clones and leaves some out. The table lists tens of thousands of clones, around 80% of them singletons. What was sequenced was peripheral blood. The source of these receptors is a woman aged 80 or older with acute or convalescent COVID-19.

The chain carries TRBV11-3 and TRBJ2-3; 10 positions agree with TRBD2. CDR3 length: 16 amino acids. Germline V CDR1 and CDR2: SGHNT, YENEEA. With 2 bases clipped from V and 6 bases from J, the junction kept 8 bases outside the gene matches. In nucleotides, the CDR3 is TGTGCCAGCAGCTTATTCCTAGCGGGAGCTTCTGATACGCAGTATTTT. Amino acid sequence: CASSLFLAGASDTQYF. Full variable domain (remainder filled in from reference TRBV11-3 and TRBJ2-3): EAGVVQSPRYKIIEKKQPVAFWCNPISGHNTLYWYLQNLGQGPELLIRYENEEAVDDSQLPKDRFSAERLKGVDSTLKIQPAELGDSAVYLCASSLFLAGASDTQYFGPGTRLTVL.

The chain joins TRBV5-1 to TRBJ1-1, with 8 bases identical to TRBD1. Germline V gene lookup returns CDR1 SGHRS and CDR2 YFSETQ. This CDR3 spans 15 amino acids. Trimming took 4 bases from V and 5 from J; bases not matched to a gene: 10. The CDR3 nucleotides read TGCGCCAGCAGCACCGGACAGGGAGGATGGACTGAAGCTTTCTTT. Translation: CASSTGQGGWTEAFF.

This chain links TRBV9 with TRBJ2-7; D not certain. V was clipped by 0 bases and J by 2 bases, with 9 bases between them. The germline CDR1 and CDR2 sequences are SGDLS and YYNGEE. The CDR3 has 14 residues. The CDR3 sequence is CASSVAGAPYEQYF. The CDR3 nucleotides are TGTGCCAGCAGCGTAGCGGGTGCCCCCTACGAGCAGTACTTC.

J is TRBJ1-2 and V is TRBV18, with D perhaps TRBD1 (5 bases). Germline-derived CDR1 and CDR2 are KGHSH and LQKENI. This CDR3 contains 12 residues. V lost 6 bases to trimming and J lost 6 bases, with 11 bases between them. CDR3 in amino acids: CASSDSRDGYTF. For the CDR3, the DNA is TGTGCCAGCTCCGACAGTCGGGATGGCTACACCTTC.

J is TRBJ2-7 and V is TRBV7-9, with 8 bases fitting TRBD1. The ends lost 6 bases at V and 5 bases at J; junction bases unmatched: 15. The CDR3 spans 16 residues. Germline CDR1 reads SEHNR; CDR2 reads FQNEAQ (reference sequence). The CDR3 spells CASSHYPGQAFHEQYF. CDR3 in DNA: TGTGCCAGCAGTCATTATCCGGGACAGGCGTTCCACGAGCAGTACTTC.

The chain is built from TRBV6-5 and TRBJ2-7, with 16 bases that match TRBD2. V dropped 5 bases and J dropped 10; count of bases not matched to a gene: 5. Germline assignment: CDR1 MNHEY and CDR2 SVGAGI. The CDR3 is 14 residues long. The CDR3 sequence: CASSRGLAGGDQYF. The CDR3 DNA sequence: TGTGCCAGCAGTCGGGGACTAGCGGGAGGGGATCAGTACTTC.

This sequence joins TRBV7-2 and TRBJ2-7, with 8 bases aligning to TRBD2. The J segment lost 4 bases and the V segment lost 5 bases, leaving 16 bases of the junction unmatched. Germline values: CDR1 SGHTA, CDR2 FQGNSA. CDR3 size: 17 residues. The CDR3 nucleotides are TGTGCCAGCAGCCATCCCTTACACCAGCGGGAGAGGTACGAGCAGTACTTC. Encoded protein: CASSHPLHQRERYEQYF.

The chain carries TRBV7-2 and TRBJ2-5, with 10 positions matching TRBD2. The length of the CDR3 is 16 residues. V dropped 1 base and J dropped 4; count of bases not matched to a gene: 6. Germline V lookup: CDR1 SGHTA, CDR2 FQGNSA. CDR3 nucleotides: TGTGCCAGCAGCTTAGTACGGCTAGCGGGAGCAGAGACCCAGTACTTC. This gives the protein CASSLVRLAGAETQYF.

The J gene is TRBJ2-7, the V gene TRBV2; possible D gene TRBD2, 6 bases. The V gene lost 8 bases and the J gene lost 1 base, with 6 bases spanning the gap. Germline V gene lookup returns CDR1 SNHLY and CDR2 FYNNEI. The CDR3 totals 11 residues. This CDR3 is CASRESYEQYF. The CDR3 bases are TGTGCCAGCCGGGAGTCCTACGAGCAGTACTTC.

Written as DNA, the CDR3 is TGCGCCAGCAGCTTCCCCCCCGGGACTAGAACCTACGAGCAGTACTTC. Translating gives CASSFPPGTRTYEQYF. This chain connects TRBV5-1 to TRBJ2-7; 8 nucleotides match TRBD2. J gave up 2 bases and V 2 bases, and 9 bases lay outside the gene matches. In germline, CDR1 is SGHRS, CDR2 YFSETQ. The CDR3 covers 16 residues.

V is TRBV21-1 and J is TRBJ1-5. TRBV21-1 is assigned pseudogene status. The CDR3 has 20 residues. CDR3 protein: CASSSHYPFAGGRSNQPQHF. CDR3 bases: TGTGCCAGCAGCTCTCACTACCCATTTGCGGGGGGGCGAAGCAATCAGCCCCAGCATTTT.

V and J are TRBV12-3 or TRBV12-4 and TRBJ2-1; TRBD1 matches 8 bases. Losses at the gene ends were 1 base for V and 15 bases for J; bases not matched to a gene: 8. This CDR3 spans 13 amino acids. CDR3 coding DNA: TGTGCCAGCAGTTTAGAGAGCCAGGGGGCTTGGTTCTTC. As protein: CASSLESQGAWFF.

The J gene is TRBJ2-5, the V gene TRBV19; the D gene is possibly TRBD2 (6 bases). The germline V gene has CDR1 LNHDA and CDR2 SQIVND (reference sequence). The CDR3 spans 16 residues. V was pared by 0 bases and J by 4 bases, with 15 bases between. Here the CDR3 reads CASSIDLGSGVETQYF. The DNA for the CDR3 is TGTGCCAGTAGTATAGATCTGGGTAGCGGAGTAGAGACCCAGTACTTC.

The CDR3 DNA reads as TGCGCCAGCAGCCCGGCCCCCGGGGCTGGAAACACCATATATTTT. Its translation: CASSPAPGAGNTIYF. The V and J genes are TRBV5-1 and TRBJ1-3; D call uncertain. V was pared by 4 bases and J by 2 bases, with 13 bases between. CDR3 size: 15 residues. Looked up from germline, CDR1 is SGHRS and CDR2 is YFSETQ.

V gene TRBV10-1 combines with J gene TRBJ2-3; 9 bases line up with TRBD1. CDR3 length: 15 residues. Looked up from germline, CDR1 is WNHNN and CDR2 is SYGVQD (reference sequence). V shed 6 bases and J 4 bases; nucleotides not matched to a gene: 8. CDR3: CASRAGTGRADTQYF. For the CDR3, the DNA is TGCGCCAGCAGAGCCGGGACAGGGAGGGCAGATACGCAGTATTTT.

This rearrangement joins TRBV4-2 to TRBJ2-2; D is possibly TRBD2 (5 bases). The germline CDR1 and CDR2 sequences are LGHNA and YNFKEQ. The CDR3 length is 14 residues. V dropped 0 bases and J dropped 5 bases, with 7 bases sitting between them. CDR3 region: CASSQDWRTGELFF. CDR3 bases: TGTGCCAGCAGCCAAGATTGGAGGACCGGGGAGCTGTTTTTT.

The gene calls are TRBV3-1 (or the pseudogene TRBV3-2) and TRBJ1-1; a weak D match, TRBD1 (5 bases). CDR1 is LGHDT, CDR2 YNNKEL, per germline (reference sequence). V was trimmed by 6 bases and J by 1 base, leaving 15 bases between them. This CDR3 has 15 residues. The CDR3 loop is CASSLWGSQNTEAFF. The CDR3 coding sequence is TGTGCCAGCAGTCTGTGGGGCAGCCAGAACACTGAAGCTTTCTTT.

The chain uses TRBV11-2 and TRBJ2-2; TRBD2 agrees at 8 bases. Trimming at V came to 1 base and at J to 3 bases, leaving 1 base not matched to a gene. Germline V gene data show CDR1 as SGHAT and CDR2 as FQNNGV. CDR3 length equals 15 residues. The CDR3 DNA is TGTGCCAGCAGCTTAGCGGGAGGGTACACCGGGGAGCTGTTTTTT. Translating it yields CASSLAGGYTGELFF.

V and J are TRBV15 and TRBJ1-3; unclear D gene. This CDR3 has 15 amino acids. Between the trimmed V and J ends, which lost 0 bases and 4 bases, there was a span of 10 bases. Germline V gene sequence: CDR1 LNHNV, CDR2 YYDKDF (reference sequence). The CDR3 nucleotides are TGTGCCACCAGCAGAGATCTCCCCGGGGGAAACACCATATATTTT. This gives the protein CATSRDLPGGNTIYF.

This clone was detected only once. This chain links TRBV5-5 with TRBJ1-3, with D perhaps matching TRBD1 (6 bases). V lost 4 bases, J lost 3 bases, and 11 bases lay in between. The germline V gene has CDR1 SGHKS and CDR2 YYEKEE (reference sequence). CDR3 length: 14 amino acids. Here the CDR3 reads CASSQDSRGNTIYF. The CDR3 nucleotides are TGTGCCAGCAGCCAGGACAGCCGTGGAAACACCATATATTTT.

This chain uses TRBV9 with TRBJ2-7; the match to TRBD2 covers 10 bases. Germline CDR1 reads SGDLS; CDR2 reads YYNGEE. Trimming cost V 0 bases and J 4 bases; bases outside gene matches: 13. The CDR3 runs 18 residues. CDR3 nucleotide sequence: TGTGCCAGCAGCGTAGGACAGGGGACGACTAGCGGGTGGTACGAGCAGTACTTC. This sequence encodes CASSVGQGTTSGWYEQYF.

V and J are TRBV4-3 and TRBJ1-1; D is unresolved. CDR3 size: 14 residues. The V end was cut by 3 bases, the J end by 5 bases, with 13 bases between. Germline V CDR1 and CDR2: LGHNA, YSLEER. The chain's CDR3 is CASSQGRRGTEAFF. The CDR3, as DNA: TGCGCCAGCAGCCAGGGCCGCCGTGGGACTGAAGCTTTCTTT.

V is TRBV4-2 and J is TRBJ2-3; TRBD1 matches at 8 bases. This CDR3 region has 17 residues. CDR1 and CDR2 from the germline V gene are LGHNA and YNFKEQ. J was trimmed by 1 base and V by 1 base; bases with no gene match: 7. The CDR3 here is CASSQVSPRGRTDTQYF. The CDR3 nucleotides read TGTGCCAGCAGCCAAGTCTCTCCCAGGGGGCGCACAGATACGCAGTATTTT.

V is TRBV20-1 and J is TRBJ2-7, with D possibly TRBD1 on 5 matching bases. This CDR3 spans 11 amino acids. Between the trimmed V and J ends, which lost 5 bases and 3 bases, there was a span of 8 bases. Germline assignment: CDR1 DFQATT and CDR2 SNEGSKA (reference sequence). DNA of the CDR3: TGCAGTGCTGGGGCTAGCTACGAGCAGTACTTC. Its protein product is CSAGASYEQYF.

V is TRBV18 and J is TRBJ1-3; TRBD1 aligns across 7 bases. From germline, CDR1 is KGHSH and CDR2 LQKENI. This CDR3 is built from 16 residues. V was pared by 1 base and J by 0 bases, with 3 bases of the junction left unmatched. The CDR3 sequence is CASSPQGANSGNTIYF. In DNA, the CDR3 is TGTGCCAGCTCACCACAGGGGGCCAACTCTGGAAACACCATATATTTT.

The chain is built from TRBV19 and TRBJ2-1, with 7 bases lining up with TRBD1. After removal of 0 bases from V and 15 bases from J, the junction contained 11 bases not matched to a gene. Germline values: CDR1 LNHDA, CDR2 SQIVND (reference sequence). The CDR3 contains 14 residues. This chain's CDR3 is CASSIDNTGQKAFF. CDR3 nucleotides: TGTGCCAGTAGTATAGATAACACGGGACAGAAGGCGTTCTTC.

The genes are TRBV5-5 and TRBJ2-7, with D possibly being TRBD1 (6 bases). The CDR3 sequence is 15 residues long. Germline lookup yields CDR1 SGHKS and CDR2 YYEKEE (reference sequence). V dropped 4 bases and J dropped 2 bases, with 16 bases sitting between them. DNA for the CDR3: TGTGCCAGCAGCCCCTCCCCCCAGGGGACCTACGAGCAGTACTTC. Protein sequence: CASSPSPQGTYEQYF.